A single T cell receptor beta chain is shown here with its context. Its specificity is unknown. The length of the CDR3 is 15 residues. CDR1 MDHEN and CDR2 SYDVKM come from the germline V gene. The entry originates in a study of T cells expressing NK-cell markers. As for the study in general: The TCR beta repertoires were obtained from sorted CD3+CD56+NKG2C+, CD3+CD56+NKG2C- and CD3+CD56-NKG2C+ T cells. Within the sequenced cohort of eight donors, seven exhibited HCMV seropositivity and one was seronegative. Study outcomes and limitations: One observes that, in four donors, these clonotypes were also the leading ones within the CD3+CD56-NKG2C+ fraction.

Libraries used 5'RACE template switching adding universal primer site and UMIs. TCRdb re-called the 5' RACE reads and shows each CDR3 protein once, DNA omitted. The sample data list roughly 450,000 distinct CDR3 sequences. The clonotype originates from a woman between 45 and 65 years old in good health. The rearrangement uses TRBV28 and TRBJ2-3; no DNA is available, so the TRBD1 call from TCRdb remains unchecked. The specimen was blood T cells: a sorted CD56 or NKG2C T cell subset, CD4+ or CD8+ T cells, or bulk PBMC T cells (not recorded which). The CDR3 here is CASSRQGTSTDTQYF.